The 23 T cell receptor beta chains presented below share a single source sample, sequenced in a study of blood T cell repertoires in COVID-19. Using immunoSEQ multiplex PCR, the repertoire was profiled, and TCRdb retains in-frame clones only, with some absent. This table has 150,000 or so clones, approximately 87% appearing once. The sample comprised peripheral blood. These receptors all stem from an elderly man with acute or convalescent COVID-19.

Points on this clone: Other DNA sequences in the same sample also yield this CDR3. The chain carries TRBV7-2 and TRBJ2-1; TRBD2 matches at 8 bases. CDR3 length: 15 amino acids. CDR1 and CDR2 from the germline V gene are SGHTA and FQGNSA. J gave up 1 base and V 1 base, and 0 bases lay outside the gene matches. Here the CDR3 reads CASSLVAGSYNEQFF. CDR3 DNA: TGTGCCAGCAGCTTAGTAGCGGGGTCCTACAATGAGCAGTTCTTC.

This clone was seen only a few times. This CDR3 reads CASSFPNTGELFF. In DNA, the CDR3 is TGTGCCAGCAGCTTTCCAAACACCGGGGAGCTGTTTTTT. This chain uses TRBV11-2 with TRBJ2-2, with no clear D. Germline CDR1 reads SGHAT; CDR2 reads FQNNGV. V lost 3 bases and J lost 2, with 4 bases in between. This CDR3 has 13 residues.

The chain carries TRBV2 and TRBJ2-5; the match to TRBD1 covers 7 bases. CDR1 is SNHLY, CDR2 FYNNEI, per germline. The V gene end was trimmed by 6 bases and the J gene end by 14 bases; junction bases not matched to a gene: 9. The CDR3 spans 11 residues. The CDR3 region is CASRIQGWRYF. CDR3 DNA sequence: TGTGCCAGCAGGATACAGGGGTGGAGATACTTC. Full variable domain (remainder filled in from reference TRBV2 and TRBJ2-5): EPEVTQTPSHQVTQMGQEVILRCVPISNHLYFYWYRQILGQKVEFLVSFYNNEISEKSEIFDDQFSVERPDGSNFTLKIRSTKLEDSAMYFCASRIQGWRYFGPGTRLLVL.

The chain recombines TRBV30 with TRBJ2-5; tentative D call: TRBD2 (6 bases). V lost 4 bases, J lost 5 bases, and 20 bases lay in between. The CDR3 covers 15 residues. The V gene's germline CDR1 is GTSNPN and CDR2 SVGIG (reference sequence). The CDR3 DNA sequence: TGTGCCTGGAATACCGGGAGCAACTTAGGGGAGACCCAGTACTTC. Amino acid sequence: CAWNTGSNLGETQYF.

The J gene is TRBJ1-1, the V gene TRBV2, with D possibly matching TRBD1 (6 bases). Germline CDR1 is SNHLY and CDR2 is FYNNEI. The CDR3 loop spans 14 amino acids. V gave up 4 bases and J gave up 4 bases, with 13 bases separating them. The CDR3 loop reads CASSVGQGTTEAFF. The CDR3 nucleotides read TGTGCCAGCAGTGTAGGGCAGGGGACCACTGAAGCTTTCTTT.

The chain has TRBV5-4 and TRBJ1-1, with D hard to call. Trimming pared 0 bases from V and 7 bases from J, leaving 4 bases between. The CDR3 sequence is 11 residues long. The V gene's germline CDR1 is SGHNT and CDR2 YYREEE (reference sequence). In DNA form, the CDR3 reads TGTGCCAGCAGCTTGGACAGTGAAGCTTTCTTT. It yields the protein CASSLDSEAFF.

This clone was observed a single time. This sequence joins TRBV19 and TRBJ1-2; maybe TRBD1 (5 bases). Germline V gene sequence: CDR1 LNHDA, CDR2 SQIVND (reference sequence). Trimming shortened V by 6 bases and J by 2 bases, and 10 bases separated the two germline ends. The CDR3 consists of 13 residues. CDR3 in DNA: TGTGCCAGTAGGGGACTTAACAACTATGGCTACACCTTC. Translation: CASRGLNNYGYTF.

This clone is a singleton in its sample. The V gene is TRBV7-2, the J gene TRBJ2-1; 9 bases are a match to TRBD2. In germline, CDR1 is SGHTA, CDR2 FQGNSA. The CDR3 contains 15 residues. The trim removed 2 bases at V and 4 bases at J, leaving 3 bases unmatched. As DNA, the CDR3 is TGTGCCAGCAGCTTAAGAGGACTAGCGTACAATGAGCAGTTCTTC. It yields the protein CASSLRGLAYNEQFF.

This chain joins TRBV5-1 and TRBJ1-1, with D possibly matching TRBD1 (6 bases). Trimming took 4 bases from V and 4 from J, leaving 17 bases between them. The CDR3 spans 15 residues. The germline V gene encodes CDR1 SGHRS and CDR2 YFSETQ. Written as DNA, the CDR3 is TGCGCCAGCAGCGGGACCACAGGGACCCTCACTGAAGCTTTCTTT. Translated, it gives CASSGTTGTLTEAFF.

In nucleotides, the CDR3 is TGCGCCAGCAGCCCTCGACAGGGGGGCGAAAAACTGTTTTTT. Protein sequence: CASSPRQGGEKLFF. J is TRBJ1-4 and V is TRBV4-1; TRBD1 aligns across 9 bases. Trimming took 4 bases from V and 8 from J; bases not matched to a gene: 5. The length of the CDR3 is 14 residues. Germline CDR1 and CDR2: MGHRA and YSYEKL.

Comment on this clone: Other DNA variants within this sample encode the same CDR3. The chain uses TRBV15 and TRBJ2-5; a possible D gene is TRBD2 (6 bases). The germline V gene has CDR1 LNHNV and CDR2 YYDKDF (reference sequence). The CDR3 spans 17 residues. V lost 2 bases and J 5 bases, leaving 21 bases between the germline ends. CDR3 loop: CATSRIIGGVEGETQYF. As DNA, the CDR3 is TGTGCCACCAGCAGAATTATCGGGGGTGTTGAGGGGGAGACCCAGTACTTC.

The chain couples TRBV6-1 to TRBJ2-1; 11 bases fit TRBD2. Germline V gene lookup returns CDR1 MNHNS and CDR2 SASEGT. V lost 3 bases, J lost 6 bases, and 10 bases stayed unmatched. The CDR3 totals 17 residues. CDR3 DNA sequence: TGTGCCAGCAGTGACGGTGCCCTAGCGGGAGGCTTCAATGAGCAGTTCTTC. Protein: CASSDGALAGGFNEQFF.

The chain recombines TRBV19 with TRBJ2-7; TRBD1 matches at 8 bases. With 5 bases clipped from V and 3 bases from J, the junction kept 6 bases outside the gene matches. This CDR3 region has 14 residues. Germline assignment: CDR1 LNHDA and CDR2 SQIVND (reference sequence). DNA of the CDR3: TGTGCCAGTAGTCTGACAGGGGTGGTCTACGAGCAGTACTTC. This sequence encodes CASSLTGVVYEQYF.

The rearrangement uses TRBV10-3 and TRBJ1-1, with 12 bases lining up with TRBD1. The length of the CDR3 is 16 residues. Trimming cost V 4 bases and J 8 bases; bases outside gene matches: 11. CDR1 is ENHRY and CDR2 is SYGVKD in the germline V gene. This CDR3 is CAISGAPGQGAPEAFF. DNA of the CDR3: TGTGCCATCAGTGGGGCTCCGGGACAGGGGGCTCCCGAAGCTTTCTTT.

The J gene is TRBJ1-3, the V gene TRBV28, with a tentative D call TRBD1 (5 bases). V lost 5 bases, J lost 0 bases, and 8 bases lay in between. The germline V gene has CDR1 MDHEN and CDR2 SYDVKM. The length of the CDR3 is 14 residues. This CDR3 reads CASSGHSSGNTIYF. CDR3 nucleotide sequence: TGTGCCAGCAGTGGACACAGCTCTGGAAACACCATATATTTT.

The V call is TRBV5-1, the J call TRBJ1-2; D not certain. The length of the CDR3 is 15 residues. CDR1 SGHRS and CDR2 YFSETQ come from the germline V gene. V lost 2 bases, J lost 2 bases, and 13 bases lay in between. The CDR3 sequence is CASSFGGQENYGYTF. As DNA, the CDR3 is TGCGCCAGCAGCTTTGGCGGGCAGGAGAACTATGGCTACACCTTC.

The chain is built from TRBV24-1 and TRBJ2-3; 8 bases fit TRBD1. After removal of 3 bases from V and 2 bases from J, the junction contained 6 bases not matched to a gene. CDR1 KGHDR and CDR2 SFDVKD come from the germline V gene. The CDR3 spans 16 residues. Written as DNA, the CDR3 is TGTGCCACCAGTGATGGAAGGACAGGGAACACAGATACGCAGTATTTT. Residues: CATSDGRTGNTDTQYF.

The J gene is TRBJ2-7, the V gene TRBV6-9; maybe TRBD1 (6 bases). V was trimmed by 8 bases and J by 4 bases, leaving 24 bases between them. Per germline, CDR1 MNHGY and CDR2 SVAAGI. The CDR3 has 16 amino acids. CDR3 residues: CASGAAGTGSGYEQYF. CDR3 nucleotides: TGTGCCAGCGGGGCCGCCGGAACAGGGTCGGGATACGAGCAGTACTTC.

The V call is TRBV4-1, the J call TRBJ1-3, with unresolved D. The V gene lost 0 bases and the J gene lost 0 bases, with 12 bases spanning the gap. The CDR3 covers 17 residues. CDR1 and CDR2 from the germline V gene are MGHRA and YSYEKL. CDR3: CASSQDSGRLSGNTIYF. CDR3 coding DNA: TGCGCCAGCAGCCAAGATAGCGGCAGGCTCTCTGGAAACACCATATATTTT.

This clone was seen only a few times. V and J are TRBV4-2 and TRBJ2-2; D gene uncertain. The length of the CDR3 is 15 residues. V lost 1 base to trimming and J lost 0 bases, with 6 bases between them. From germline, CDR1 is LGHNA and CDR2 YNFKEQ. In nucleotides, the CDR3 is TGTGCCAGCAGCCAAGGCGATACGAACACCGGGGAGCTGTTTTTT. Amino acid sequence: CASSQGDTNTGELFF.

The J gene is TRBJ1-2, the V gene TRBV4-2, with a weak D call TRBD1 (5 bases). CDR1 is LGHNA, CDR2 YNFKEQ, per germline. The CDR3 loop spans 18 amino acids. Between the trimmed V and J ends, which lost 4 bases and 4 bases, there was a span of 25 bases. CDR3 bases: TGTGCCAGCAGCCCCAACTCCCTAGTTCTGGGGGGAGGCTATGGCTACACCTTC. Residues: CASSPNSLVLGGGYGYTF.

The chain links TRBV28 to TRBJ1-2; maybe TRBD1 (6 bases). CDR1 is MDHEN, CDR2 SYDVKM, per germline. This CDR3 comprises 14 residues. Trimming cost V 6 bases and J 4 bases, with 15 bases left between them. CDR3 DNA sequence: TGTGCCAGCAGCAAGACAGGCCTACTCTATGGCTACACCTTC. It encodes CASSKTGLLYGYTF.

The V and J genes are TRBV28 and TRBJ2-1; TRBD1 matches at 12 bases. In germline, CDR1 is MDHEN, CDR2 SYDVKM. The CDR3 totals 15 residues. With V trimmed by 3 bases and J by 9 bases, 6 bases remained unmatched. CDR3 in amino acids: CASSLPGTGGSEQFF. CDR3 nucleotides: TGTGCCAGCAGTTTGCCCGGGACAGGGGGCAGTGAGCAGTTCTTC.